Below, 13 T cell receptor beta chains from the same sample are listed, as sequenced in a study of T cell repertoires in cytomegalovirus infection. MiXCR, run by TCRdb on the reads, gives a single entry per CDR3 protein. Of around 440,000 distinct CDR3 sequences in the sample, approximately 10% are singletons; the top ten hold roughly a tenth. The sample comprised PBMCs. These receptors were collected from a human donor in good health (CMV status not recorded). Some clones in this sample may be carry-over from other donors' samples.

The CDR3 loop is CSAGKGSRTEAFF. CDR3 sequence (DNA): TGCAGCGCAGGAAAGGGGTCTCGGACTGAAGCTTTCTTT. J is TRBJ1-1 and V is TRBV29-1, with a tentative D call TRBD1 (5 bases). Germline V lookup: CDR1 SQVTM, CDR2 ANQGSEA. This CDR3 comprises 13 residues. Trimming removed 7 bases from V and 5 bases from J, with 17 bases in between.

This clonotype was detected many times. Here the CDR3 DNA reads TGCAGTGCTAGAGAAGGGTTTAGCAATCAGCCCCAGCATTTT. Amino acid sequence: CSAREGFSNQPQHF. J is TRBJ1-5 and V is TRBV20-1; D is ambiguous. Deletions cut 0 bases from V and 0 bases from J, with 6 bases between. From germline, CDR1 is DFQATT and CDR2 SNEGSKA (reference sequence). The CDR3 contains 14 residues.

The sample holds many counts of this clonotype. The J gene is TRBJ1-6, the V gene TRBV5-1; TRBD1 matches at 7 bases. Germline V lookup: CDR1 SGHRS, CDR2 YFSETQ. This CDR3 has 15 residues. With 6 bases clipped from V and 7 bases from J, the junction kept 10 bases outside the gene matches. The CDR3 sequence is CASTSRRGLNSPLHF. CDR3 DNA: TGCGCCAGCACCTCCCGCAGGGGGTTAAATTCACCCCTCCACTTT. Supplemented by reference TRBV5-1 and TRBJ1-6, the full variable domain reads KAGVTQTPRYLIKTRGQQVTLSCSPISGHRSVSWYQQTPGQGLQFLFEYFSETQRNKGNFPGRFSGRQFSNSRSEMNVSTLELGDSALYLCASTSRRGLNSPLHFGNGTRLTVT.

This clonotype was found a few times. A much larger clone differs from this one at a single base, so this may be a read error. The V call is TRBV5-4, the J call TRBJ2-7; D is unclear. Per the germline V gene, CDR1 is SGHNT and CDR2 is YYREEE (reference sequence). The length of the CDR3 is 12 residues. V was cut by 3 bases and J by 2 bases, with 6 bases left in between. CDR3 coding DNA: TGTGCCAGCAGCTCGAACCCCTACGAGCAGTACTTC. Its protein product is CASSSNPYEQYF.

This clonotype showed up many times. This chain connects TRBV6-1 to TRBJ2-5, with D possibly being TRBD1 or TRBD2 (5 bases each). The CDR3 is made up of 16 amino acids. Germline loops: CDR1 MNHNS, CDR2 SASEGT. V gave up 1 base and J gave up 2 bases, with 14 bases separating them. Here the CDR3 DNA reads TGTGCCAGCAGTGAAGGTAGGGGACGACTACAAGAGACCCAGTACTTC. This sequence encodes CASSEGRGRLQETQYF.

The table lists this clonotype with many counts. The DNA for the CDR3 is TGTGCCAGCAGTGGGGGGACTAGCGGGATGTACCAAGAGACCCAGTACTTC. It codes for CASSGGTSGMYQETQYF. The rearrangement joins TRBV7-2 to TRBJ2-5; 13 positions match TRBD2. V was pared by 6 bases and J by 0 bases, with 7 bases of the junction left unmatched. CDR3 length: 17 amino acids. The germline V gene has CDR1 SGHTA and CDR2 FQGNSA.

The sample holds a few counts of this clonotype. The chain has TRBV27 and TRBJ1-2; D not certain. Germline V gene lookup returns CDR1 MNHEY and CDR2 SMNVEV (reference sequence). V shed 4 bases and J shed 0 bases, with 9 bases lying between them. This CDR3 is built from 14 residues. CDR3 residues: CASSSGPANYGYTF. The CDR3 nucleotides are TGTGCCAGCAGTTCCGGACCGGCTAACTATGGCTACACCTTC.

This clonotype was found a few times. The chain couples TRBV20-1 to TRBJ1-2; 7 positions agree with TRBD1. J lost 6 bases, V lost 3 bases, and 10 bases had no gene match. Per the germline V gene, CDR1 is DFQATT and CDR2 is SNEGSKA (reference sequence). CDR3 length: 14 amino acids. The CDR3 nucleotides are TGCAGTGCTAGGGATGCAGCAGGGGGGGATGGCTACACCTTC. It yields the protein CSARDAAGGDGYTF.

Turning to this clonotype: This clone may be a read error of a much larger clone one base away. V usage is TRBV19 and J usage is TRBJ1-2; D is undetermined. The CDR3 is 12 residues long. The germline gives CDR1 LNHDA, CDR2 SQIVND (reference sequence). The CDR3 bases are TGTGACATTCCGACCCTTAACTATGGCTACACCTTC. It is translated as CDIPTLNYGYTF.

This clonotype was observed at least ten times. The rearrangement joins TRBV7-2 to TRBJ1-3; 8 bases line up with TRBD1. V trimming: 6 bases; J trimming: 0 bases; junction bases outside the gene matches: 4. This CDR3 is 15 amino acids long. CDR1 is SGHTA and CDR2 is FQGNSA in the germline V gene. CDR3 amino acids: CASSRRGPSGNTIYF. The DNA for the CDR3 is TGTGCCAGCAGTCGCAGGGGGCCCTCTGGAAACACCATATATTTT.

There are many counts of this clonotype. CDR3 DNA: TGTGCCAGCAGTGAAGGGACAGGCACCGGGGAGCTGTTTTTT. Its translation is CASSEGTGTGELFF. This rearrangement joins TRBV6-1 to TRBJ2-2; 7 positions agree with TRBD1. Germline V CDR1 and CDR2: MNHNS, SASEGT. The CDR3 consists of 14 residues. J was trimmed by 4 bases and V by 1 base; bases with no gene match: 0.

This clonotype was counted a few times. The genes are TRBV28 and TRBJ1-4, with D maybe TRBD1 (5 bases). V dropped 5 bases and J dropped 4 bases, with 14 bases sitting between them. Germline assignment: CDR1 MDHEN and CDR2 SYDVKM. The CDR3 is made up of 15 amino acids. The CDR3 sequence: CASSTSGQINEKLFF. The CDR3, as DNA: TGTGCCAGCAGTACCTCCGGACAAATTAATGAAAAACTGTTTTTT. Filled out from reference TRBV28 and TRBJ1-4, the complete variable domain reads DVKVTQSSRYLVKRTGEKVFLECVQDMDHENMFWYRQDPGLGLRLIYFSYDVKMKEKGDIPEGYSVSREKKERFSLILESASTNQTSMYLCASSTSGQINEKLFFGSGTQLSVL.

The table lists this clonotype with a few counts. The chain joins TRBV27 to TRBJ2-7; no definite D call. Trimming took off 0 bases at V and 3 bases at J, with 6 bases between the two ends. The CDR3 totals 13 residues. The germline gives CDR1 MNHEY, CDR2 SMNVEV (reference sequence). This CDR3 is CASSLSLHYEQYF. The CDR3 DNA reads as TGTGCCAGCAGTTTATCGCTGCACTACGAGCAGTACTTC.